This TCR beta chain emerged from a study of T cell responses to AZD1222 COVID-19 vaccine. Study conclusions and caveats: Among the donors, most were white British and more were female, and clonal diversity was possibly underestimated. Of the AZD1222 recipients, only 5 to 7 were seropositive at baseline.

CDR3 size: 13 residues. Germline CDR1 is SNHLY and CDR2 is FYNNEI. Trimming took off 7 bases at V and 3 bases at J, with 10 bases between the two ends. A remark on this clone: Its antigen is currently unknown.

The table came from immunoSEQ multiplex PCR; TCRdb's copy has only in-frame clones and leaves some out. This table has roughly 140,000 clones, around 85% appearing once. This sequence joins TRBV2 and TRBJ1-5; no clear D gene. The input for sequencing was peripheral blood, taken after recovery from COVID-19. This sequence originates from an adult who had recovered from COVID-19. CDR3: CASMRAVNQPQHF. The CDR3, as DNA: TGTGCCAGCATGCGGGCGGTCAATCAGCCCCAGCATTTT.